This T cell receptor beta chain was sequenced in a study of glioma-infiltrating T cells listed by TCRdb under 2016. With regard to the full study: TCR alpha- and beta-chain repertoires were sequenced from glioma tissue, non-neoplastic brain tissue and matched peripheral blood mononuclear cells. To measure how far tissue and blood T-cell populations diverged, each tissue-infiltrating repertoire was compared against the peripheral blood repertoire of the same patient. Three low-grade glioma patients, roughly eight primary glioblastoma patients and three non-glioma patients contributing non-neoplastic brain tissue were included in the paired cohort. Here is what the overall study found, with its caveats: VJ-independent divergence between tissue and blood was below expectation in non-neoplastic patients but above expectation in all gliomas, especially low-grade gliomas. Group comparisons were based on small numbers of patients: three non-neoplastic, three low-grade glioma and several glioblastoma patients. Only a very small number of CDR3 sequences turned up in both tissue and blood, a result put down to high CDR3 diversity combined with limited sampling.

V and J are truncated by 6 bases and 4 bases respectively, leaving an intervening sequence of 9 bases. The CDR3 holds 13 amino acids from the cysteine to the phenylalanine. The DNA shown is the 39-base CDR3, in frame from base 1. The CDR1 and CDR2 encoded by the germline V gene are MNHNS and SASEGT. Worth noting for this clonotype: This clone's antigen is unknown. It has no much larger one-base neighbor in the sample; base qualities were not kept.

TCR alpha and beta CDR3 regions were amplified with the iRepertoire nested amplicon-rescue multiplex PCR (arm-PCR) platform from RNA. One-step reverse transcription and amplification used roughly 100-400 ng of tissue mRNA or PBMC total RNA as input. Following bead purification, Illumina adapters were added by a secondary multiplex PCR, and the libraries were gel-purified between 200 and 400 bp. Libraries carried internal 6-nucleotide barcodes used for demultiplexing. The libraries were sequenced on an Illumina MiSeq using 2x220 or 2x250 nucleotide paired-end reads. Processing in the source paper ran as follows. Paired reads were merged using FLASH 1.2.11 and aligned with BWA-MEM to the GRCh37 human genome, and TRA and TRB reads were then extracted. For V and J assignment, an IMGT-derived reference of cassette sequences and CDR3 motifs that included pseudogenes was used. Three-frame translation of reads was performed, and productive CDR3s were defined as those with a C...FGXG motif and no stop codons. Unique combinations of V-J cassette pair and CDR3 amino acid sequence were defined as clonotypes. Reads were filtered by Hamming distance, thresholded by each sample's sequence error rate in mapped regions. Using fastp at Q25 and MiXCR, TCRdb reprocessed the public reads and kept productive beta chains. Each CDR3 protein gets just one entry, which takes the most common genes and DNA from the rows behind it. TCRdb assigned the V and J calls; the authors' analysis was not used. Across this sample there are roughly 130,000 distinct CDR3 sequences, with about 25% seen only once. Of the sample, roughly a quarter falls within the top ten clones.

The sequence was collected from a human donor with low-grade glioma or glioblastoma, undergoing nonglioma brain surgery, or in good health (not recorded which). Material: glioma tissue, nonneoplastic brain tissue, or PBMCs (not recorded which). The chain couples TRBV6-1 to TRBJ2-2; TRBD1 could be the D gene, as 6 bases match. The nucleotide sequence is TGTGCCAGCAGAGTAGGGGGCACCGGGGAGCTGTTTTTT. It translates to CASRVGGTGELFF.